This T cell receptor beta chain originates from a study of breast tumors, draining lymph nodes, adjacent tissues. General observations from the study: Luminal-like breast cancer showed significantly higher tumor–nontumor repertoire similarity than basal-like. Tumor T cell lymph node origin was a supported hypothesis, not proven. Most tumor T cells seemingly derive from lymph node, then expand in tumor. Tumor TCR diversity was below lymph nodes but above nontumor tissue.

A remark on this clonotype: As yet, its antigen is unknown.

From the multiplex PCR reads, TCRdb called clonotypes with MiXCR, one entry per CDR3 protein. The sample holds just under 65,000 distinct CDR3 sequences, 45% to 60% seen once. The V gene's germline CDR1 is DFQATT and CDR2 SNEGSKA (reference sequence). Deletions cut 3 bases from V and 4 bases from J, with 12 bases between. The CDR3 is made up of 13 amino acids. The rearrangement joins TRBV20-1 to TRBJ1-1; maybe TRBD1 (6 bases). The sequencing sample was made of breast tumor tissue. The sequence was collected from a female donor with breast cancer. Some clones in this sample may be carry-over from other donors' samples. The CDR3 coding sequence is TGCAGTGCTAGCGAGGGGGTAGGCACTGAAGCTTTCTTT. Its protein is CSASEGVGTEAFF.